This T cell receptor (beta chain) comes out of a study of blood T cell repertoires in COVID-19. Study-wide background: Collection of acute and convalescent COVID-19 samples took place in the United States, Italy and Spain.

Only in-frame clones appear in the TCRdb table, and some are missing; sequencing was by immunoSEQ multiplex PCR. The data show roughly 400,000 clones, less than 95% seen once. Trimming removed 7 bases from V and 8 bases from J, with 17 bases in between. Per the germline V gene, CDR1 is MDHEN and CDR2 is SYDVKM. This CDR3 is 13 amino acids long. Specimen: PBMCs or T cells enriched from blood (not recorded which). The chain is built from TRBV28 and TRBJ1-2; D gene unclear. The origin of this receptor is a man aged 18 to 30 who had recovered from COVID-19. This CDR3 is CASTPSPVLGYTF. The CDR3 coding sequence is TGTGCCAGCACCCCAAGCCCCGTCTTAGGCTACACCTTC.